This paragraph covers one TCR beta chain sequence. Its ends do not fully match the called genes, so a read error is possible. Germline V gene sequence: CDR1 SSHAT, CDR2 FNYEAQ (reference sequence). There are 16 residues in the CDR3. This specimen comes from a study of blood T cell repertoires in COVID-19. At the level of the study: PBMCs, B-cell-depleted T cells, or T cells provided the cDNA or gDNA that made up the material.

Method: immunoSEQ multiplex PCR; TCRdb's copy keeps in-frame clones and lacks some. The data show almost 70,000 clones, approximately 92% seen once. This receptor was obtained from a woman in her 50s with active COVID-19. The genes are TRBV7-7 and TRBJ2-7; tentatively, D is TRBD2 (6 bases). Sequenced input: peripheral blood. The CDR3 DNA reads TGTGCTAGCAGCCCCGGGCGACTAGTTCTCGCCTCCGAGCAGTACTTC. Its protein is CASSPGRLVLASEQYF.